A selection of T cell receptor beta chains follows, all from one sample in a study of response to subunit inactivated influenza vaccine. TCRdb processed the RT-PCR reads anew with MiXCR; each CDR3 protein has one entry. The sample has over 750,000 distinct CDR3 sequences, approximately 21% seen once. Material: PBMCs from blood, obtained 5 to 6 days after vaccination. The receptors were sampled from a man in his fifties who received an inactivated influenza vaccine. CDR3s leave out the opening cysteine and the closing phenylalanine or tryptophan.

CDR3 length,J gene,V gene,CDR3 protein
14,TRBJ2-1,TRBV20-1,SAGSGWLSSYNEQF
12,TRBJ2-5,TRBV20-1,SARRQGPPETQY
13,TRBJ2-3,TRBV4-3,ASSQLAGGPYTQY
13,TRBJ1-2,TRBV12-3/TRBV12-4,ASGSRDRGAYGYT
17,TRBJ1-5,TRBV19,ASSGRQGASQGINQPQH
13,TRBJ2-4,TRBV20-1,SASTGAQAKNIQY
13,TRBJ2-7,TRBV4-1,ASSQDLTGTYEQY
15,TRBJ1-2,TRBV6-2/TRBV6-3,ASSLGTGIFKDYGYT
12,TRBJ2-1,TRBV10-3,AISGDRERNEQF
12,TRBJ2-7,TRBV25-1,ASSGLGDLYEQY
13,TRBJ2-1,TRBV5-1,ASSLGDLAYNEQF
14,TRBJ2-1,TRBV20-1,SARESGTSPYNEQF
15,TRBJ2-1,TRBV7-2,ASSSRLAGASYNEQF
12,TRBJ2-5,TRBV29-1,SVEGRGDQETQY
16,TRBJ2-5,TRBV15,ATSRDSRVASYQETQY
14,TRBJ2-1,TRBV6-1,ASSGLAGGPWNEQF
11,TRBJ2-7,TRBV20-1,SARVAGIYEQY
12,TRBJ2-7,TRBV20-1,SAALTERLREQY
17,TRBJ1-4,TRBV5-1,ASSLDGALSGGGNEKLF
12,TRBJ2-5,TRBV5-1,ASSNPTYQETQY
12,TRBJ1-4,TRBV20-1,SAIQGNTNEKLF
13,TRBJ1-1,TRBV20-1,SAREGGTVNTEAF
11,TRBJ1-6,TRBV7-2,ASSPTGDSPLH
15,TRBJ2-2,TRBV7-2,ASSRGLAGAVTGELF